This TCR beta chain is drawn from a study of cytomegalovirus exposure and HLA in healthy donors. This clone was observed a single time. The antigen remains undetermined. The study's findings and limits: Most subjects had HLA-A and HLA-B alleles reportedly predicted accurately by TCR beta sequences.

The ends were cut back, 1 base at V and 12 bases at J, with 12 bases in the middle. Germline V gene sequence: CDR1 DFQATT, CDR2 SNEGSKA (reference sequence). The CDR3 runs to 11 residues. The PCR had 60 Vbeta and 13 Jbeta primers. Assay: immunoSEQ multiplex PCR; the TCRdb copy retains only in-frame clones and omits some. The repertoire consists of 95,000 to 130,000 clones, with around 60% occurring once and the leading ten covering roughly 9%. Material: PBMCs. The receptor comes from a woman between 35 and 50 years old in good health and CMV-seropositive. The V and J genes are TRBV20-1 and TRBJ1-1, with D unclear. CDR3 nucleotide sequence: TGCAGTGCTAGAGCAGGCGATCCACCTTTCTTT. Encoded protein: CSARAGDPPFF.